The clone carrying this TCR beta chain was detected many times. What it binds is unknown. Specified time point: longitudinal time-point 3. The unsorted libraries were produced from 2 million PBMCs held at -80 C. Germline CDR1 is SGHRS and CDR2 is YFSETQ. Losses at the gene ends were 0 bases for V and 1 base for J; bases not matched to a gene: 0. The CDR3 loop spans 15 amino acids. TCRdb re-derived calls from the 5' RACE reads in MiXCR, one entry per CDR3 protein. The repertoire consists of 93,000 or so distinct CDR3 sequences, with 10% to 12% occurring once and the leading ten covering 3.1%. This entry comes from a study of neurological immune-mediated disorders. Findings of the study overall: It was HTLV-1-associated myelopathy that showed the most TCR clonal expansion, while multiple sclerosis showed the least, falling below healthy controls.

This TCR derives from a female donor with HTLV-1-associated myelopathy (HAM/TSP). The sample taken for sequencing was PBMCs. The chain links TRBV5-1 to TRBJ1-5, with TRBD1 identical over 8 bases. The CDR3 DNA follows: TGCGCCAGCAGCTTGGGGGACAGGAGCAATCAGCCCCAGCATTTT. It specifies CASSLGDRSNQPQHF.